The source of this T cell receptor (beta chain) is a study of brain T cells in children with intractable seizures. A word on this clone: Antigen unknown.

Study findings and constraints: HCMV serostatus was not known, and viral specificity came from CDR3 similarity only. Clones missing pre-surgery may reflect undersampling of that blood sample.

CDR1 and CDR2 (germline): SGHTA, FQGNSA. The J segment lost 6 bases and the V segment lost 5 bases, leaving 16 bases of the junction unmatched. The CDR3 length is 16 residues. TCRdb keeps only in-frame clones here, not all; method: immunoSEQ multiplex PCR. The sample yields 8,500 to 9,500 clones, 69% seen once. Sequencing was limited to surgery cases with top T cell transcript signatures in brain tissue. Sequenced material: resected brain tissue, taken at surgery. The chain carries TRBV7-2 and TRBJ2-7; 7 positions match TRBD2. The source is a girl between 2 and 10 years old with tuberous sclerosis and intractable seizures. The CDR3 reads CASSQGGAPGQGEQYF. CDR3 DNA: TGTGCCAGCAGCCAGGGAGGGGCCCCAGGGCAGGGCGAGCAGTACTTC.